Sequencing of this T cell receptor beta chain was carried out in a study of Ad26.COV2.S vaccination and SARS-CoV-2 variants. Notes on the study in general: Responses of spike-specific T cells (both CD8+ and CD4+) reportedly showed substantial breadth after vaccination. Possibly, TCR breadth and depth analyses underestimated total T cell responses.

Some clones are missing from TCRdb's copy, which holds only in-frame ones; the method was immunoSEQ multiplex PCR. Of roughly 350,000 clones listed, 86% are singletons. The sample's treatment: around 19 received Ad26.COV2.S at low or high dose, single or two shots; about 5 received placebo; per-sample allocation not given. On day 63 after the first injection, vaccine and placebo recipients gave samples. The sample came from a Boston adult aged 18-55 years. Trimming took 2 bases from V and 3 from J, leaving 11 bases between them. Germline V gene lookup returns CDR1 LGHDT and CDR2 YNNKEL (reference sequence). The CDR3 runs to 16 residues. In regard to this clone: Antigen specificity is unknown.

The source is a person between 18 and 60 years old who received the Ad26.COV2.S COVID-19 vaccine or a placebo. The chain uses TRBV3-1 (or the pseudogene TRBV3-2) and TRBJ1-6; weak D call: TRBD1 (6 bases). This material consisted of peripheral blood, taken in a trial of Ad26.COV2.S vaccine versus placebo. CDR3 bases: TGTGCCAGCAGCCAATTTGGACAGATCTATAATTCACCCCTCCACTTT. Protein: CASSQFGQIYNSPLHF.